Listed below are T cell receptor beta chains from one sample, sequenced in a study of blood T cell repertoires in COVID-19. Method: immunoSEQ multiplex PCR; TCRdb's copy keeps in-frame clones and lacks some. The repertoire consists of approximately 120,000 clones, with more than 70% occurring once and the leading ten covering approximately 6.3%. The sequenced material came from peripheral blood. The receptor source for this set is a man older than 75 with active or convalescent COVID-19. Both conserved end residues are part of each CDR3. Fields, in order: D gene, clone size, V gene, J gene, CDR3 protein, CDR3 DNA. D genes are given only for firm matches. Clone size is not always given. Where it is, it says once, few, many or a class for expanded clones.

D: TRBD1
size: NA
V: TRBV19
J: TRBJ1-4
CDR3: CATQDRGNEKLFF
DNA: TGTGCCACCCAGGACAGGGGGAATGAAAAACTGTTTTTT

D: TRBD2
size: NA
V: TRBV4-1
J: TRBJ2-1
CDR3: CASSQDLFGLAGGGEQFF
DNA: TGCGCCAGCAGCCAAGATCTATTCGGGCTAGCGGGGGGAGGGGAGCAGTTCTTC

D: NA
size: NA
V: TRBV27
J: TRBJ2-7
CDR3: CASSSSSYEQYF
DNA: TGTGCCAGCAGTTCGAGCTCCTACGAGCAGTACTTC

D: NA
size: NA
V: TRBV5-6
J: TRBJ2-7
CDR3: CASSSGVEQYF
DNA: TGTGCCAGCAGCTCGGGGGTCGAGCAGTACTTC

D: NA
size: NA
V: TRBV5-4
J: TRBJ2-7
CDR3: CASSPEDSSYEQYF
DNA: TGTGCCAGCAGCCCCGAGGACAGTTCCTACGAGCAGTACTTC

D: NA
size: NA
V: TRBV5-5
J: TRBJ2-5
CDR3: CASSLDRYGETQYF
DNA: TGTGCCAGCAGCCTCGACAGGTACGGAGAGACCCAGTACTTC

D: TRBD2
size: once
V: TRBV5-1
J: TRBJ2-7
CDR3: CASTGGGGGSSYEQYF
DNA: TGCGCCAGCACTGGAGGTGGCGGGGGGTCCTCCTACGAGCAGTACTTC

D: TRBD1
size: NA
V: TRBV5-1
J: TRBJ1-6
CDR3: CASSLSGTGDSPLHF
DNA: TGCGCCAGCAGCTTGAGTGGGACAGGTGATTCACCCCTCCACTTT

D: NA
size: NA
V: TRBV24-1
J: TRBJ2-2
CDR3: CATSEGGSGELFF
DNA: TGTGCCACCAGTGAAGGGGGATCCGGGGAGCTGTTTTTT

D: NA
size: NA
V: TRBV7-9
J: TRBJ2-3
CDR3: CASSLAGGGRDTQYF
DNA: TGTGCCAGCAGCTTAGCAGGGGGAGGGAGAGATACGCAGTATTTT

D: TRBD2
size: NA
V: TRBV19
J: TRBJ2-7
CDR3: CASSMFGLANEQYF
DNA: TGTGCCAGTAGTATGTTCGGACTAGCGAACGAGCAGTACTTC

D: TRBD1
size: NA
V: TRBV6-6
J: TRBJ1-3
CDR3: CASSIQDRDSGNTIYF
DNA: TGTGCCAGCAGCATTCAAGACAGGGACAGCGGAAACACCATATATTTT

D: NA
size: NA
V: TRBV19
J: TRBJ2-1
CDR3: CASSTPADGGRQFF
DNA: TGTGCCAGTAGTACGCCGGCGGATGGAGGGAGGCAGTTCTTC

D: NA
size: NA
V: TRBV5-4
J: TRBJ1-2
CDR3: CASSSGIAGLDGYTF
DNA: TGTGCCAGCAGCTCGGGGATCGCGGGGTTGGATGGCTACACCTTC

D: TRBD1
size: NA
V: TRBV5-1
J: TRBJ1-2
CDR3: CASSPLTGAEDGYTF
DNA: TGCGCCAGCAGCCCACTCACAGGGGCCGAGGATGGCTACACCTTC

D: NA
size: NA
V: TRBV29-1
J: TRBJ1-4
CDR3: CSVGGTDEKLFF
DNA: TGCAGCGTTGGCGGGACGGATGAAAAACTGTTTTTT

D: NA
size: NA
V: TRBV7-3
J: TRBJ1-1
CDR3: CASKSQGTNTEAFF
DNA: TGTGCCAGCAAATCCCAGGGGACGAACACTGAAGCTTTCTTT

D: NA
size: NA
V: TRBV25-1
J: TRBJ2-6
CDR3: CASSALSGANVLTF
DNA: TGTGCCAGCAGTGCACTCTCTGGGGCCAACGTCCTGACTTTC

D: TRBD1
size: NA
V: TRBV27
J: TRBJ1-6
CDR3: CASSSPGQGRPGYNSPLHF
DNA: TGTGCCAGCAGTTCCCCGGGACAGGGAAGGCCGGGCTATAATTCACCCCTCCACTTT

D: NA
size: NA
V: TRBV28
J: TRBJ2-7
CDR3: CASSVQGTYEQYF
DNA: TGTGCCAGCAGTGTTCAGGGGACCTACGAGCAGTACTTC

D: TRBD1
size: NA
V: TRBV7-8
J: TRBJ1-6
CDR3: CASSVPGQGNSPLHF
DNA: TGTGCCAGCAGCGTGCCGGGACAGGGGAATTCACCCCTCCACTTT

D: NA
size: NA
V: TRBV2
J: TRBJ1-2
CDR3: CASSEHPRGYTF
DNA: TGTGCCAGCAGTGAACACCCGCGTGGCTACACCTTC

D: TRBD1
size: NA
V: TRBV25-1
J: TRBJ2-3
CDR3: CASSGTGRSDTQYF
DNA: TGTGCCAGCAGTGGGACAGGGAGGTCAGATACGCAGTATTTT

D: TRBD1
size: NA
V: TRBV6-6
J: TRBJ1-1
CDR3: CASRLTGQGNTEAFF
DNA: TGTGCCAGCAGATTGACAGGGCAGGGGAACACTGAAGCTTTCTTT

D: NA
size: NA
V: TRBV29-1
J: TRBJ1-1
CDR3: CSGGTRNMNTEAFF
DNA: TGCAGCGGGGGGACACGAAATATGAACACTGAAGCTTTCTTT